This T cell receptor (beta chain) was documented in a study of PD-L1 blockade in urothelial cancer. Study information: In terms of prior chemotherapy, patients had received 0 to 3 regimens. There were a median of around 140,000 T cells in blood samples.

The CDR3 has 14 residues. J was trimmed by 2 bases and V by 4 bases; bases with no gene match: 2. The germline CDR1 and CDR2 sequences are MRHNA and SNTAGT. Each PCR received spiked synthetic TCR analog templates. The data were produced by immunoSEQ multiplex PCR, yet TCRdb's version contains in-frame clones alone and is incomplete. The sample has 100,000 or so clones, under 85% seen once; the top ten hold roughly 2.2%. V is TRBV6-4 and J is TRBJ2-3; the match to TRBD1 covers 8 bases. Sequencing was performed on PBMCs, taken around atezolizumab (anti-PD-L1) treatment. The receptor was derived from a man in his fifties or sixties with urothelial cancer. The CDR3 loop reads CASSAQGATDTQYF. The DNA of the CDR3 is TGTGCCAGCAGTGCGCAGGGGGCCACAGATACGCAGTATTTT.